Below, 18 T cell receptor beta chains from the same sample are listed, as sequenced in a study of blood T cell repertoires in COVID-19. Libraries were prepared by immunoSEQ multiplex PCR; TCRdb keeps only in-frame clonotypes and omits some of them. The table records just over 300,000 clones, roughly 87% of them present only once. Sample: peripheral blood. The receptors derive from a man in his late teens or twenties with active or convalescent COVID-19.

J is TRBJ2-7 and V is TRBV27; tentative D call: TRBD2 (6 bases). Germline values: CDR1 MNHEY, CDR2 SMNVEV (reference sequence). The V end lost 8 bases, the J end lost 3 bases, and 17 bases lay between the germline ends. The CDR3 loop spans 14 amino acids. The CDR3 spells CASSPRDSHYEQYF. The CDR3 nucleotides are TGTGCCAGCTCACCACGGGACTCCCACTACGAGCAGTACTTC.

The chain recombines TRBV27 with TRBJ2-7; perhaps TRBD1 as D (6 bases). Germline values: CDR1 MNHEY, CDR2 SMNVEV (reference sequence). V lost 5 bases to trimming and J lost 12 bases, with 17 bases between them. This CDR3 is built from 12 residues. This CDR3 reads CASSTPGDGLYF. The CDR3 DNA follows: TGTGCCAGCAGTACCCCAGGGGACGGTCTGTACTTC.

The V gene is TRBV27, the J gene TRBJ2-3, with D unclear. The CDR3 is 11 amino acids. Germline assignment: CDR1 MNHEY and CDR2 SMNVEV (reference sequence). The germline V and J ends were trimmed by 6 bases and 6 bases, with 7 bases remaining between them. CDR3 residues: CASRLYDTQYF. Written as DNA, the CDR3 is TGTGCCAGCAGACTCTATGATACGCAGTATTTT.

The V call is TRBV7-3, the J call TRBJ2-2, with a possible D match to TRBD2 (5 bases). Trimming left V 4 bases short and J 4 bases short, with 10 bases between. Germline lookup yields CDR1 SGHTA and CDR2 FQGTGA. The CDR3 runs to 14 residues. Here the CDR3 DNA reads TGTGCCAGCAGCTCCATCGGGGTCACCGGGGAGCTGTTTTTT. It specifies CASSSIGVTGELFF.

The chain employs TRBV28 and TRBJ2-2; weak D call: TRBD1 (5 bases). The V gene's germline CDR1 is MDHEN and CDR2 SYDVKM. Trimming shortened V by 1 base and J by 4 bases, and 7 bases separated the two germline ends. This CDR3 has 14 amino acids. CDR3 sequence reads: CASSLLGVTGELFF. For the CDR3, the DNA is TGTGCCAGCAGTTTATTAGGGGTCACCGGGGAGCTGTTTTTT. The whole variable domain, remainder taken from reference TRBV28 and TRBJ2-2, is DVKVTQSSRYLVKRTGEKVFLECVQDMDHENMFWYRQDPGLGLRLIYFSYDVKMKEKGDIPEGYSVSREKKERFSLILESASTNQTSMYLCASSLLGVTGELFFGEGSRLTVL.

The DNA for the CDR3 is TGTGCCAGCAGCCAGTACGACAGGGAAGCTGGCTACACCTTC. Translation: CASSQYDREAGYTF. The chain is built from TRBV3-1 (or the pseudogene TRBV3-2) and TRBJ1-2, with 7 bases matching TRBD1. CDR3 length: 14 amino acids. Trimming removed 3 bases from V and 7 bases from J; junction bases left unmatched: 8. Germline V gives CDR1 LGHDT, CDR2 YNNKEL (reference sequence).

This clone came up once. CDR3 sequence (DNA): TGTGCCAGCAGTCCGCGAAGGGACAGGGAAGCTTTCTTT. Its protein is CASSPRRDREAFF. The chain couples TRBV27 to TRBJ1-1; 8 nucleotides line up with TRBD1. Looked up from germline, CDR1 is MNHEY and CDR2 is SMNVEV (reference sequence). The CDR3 is 13 amino acids. Unmatched junction bases numbered 7, after V lost 5 bases and J lost 8 bases.

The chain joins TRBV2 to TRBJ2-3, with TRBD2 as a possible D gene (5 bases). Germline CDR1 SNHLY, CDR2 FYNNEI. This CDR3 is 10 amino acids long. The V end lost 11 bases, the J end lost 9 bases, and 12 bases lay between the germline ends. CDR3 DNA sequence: TGTGCCGGAGACGAGGGAACGCAGTATTTT. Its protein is CAGDEGTQYF.

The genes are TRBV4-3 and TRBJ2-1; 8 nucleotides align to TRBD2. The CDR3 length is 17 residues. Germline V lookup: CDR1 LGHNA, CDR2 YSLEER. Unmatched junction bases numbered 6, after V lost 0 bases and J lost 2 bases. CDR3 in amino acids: CASSQDQRGGPYNEQFF. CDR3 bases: TGCGCCAGCAGCCAAGATCAACGGGGGGGACCCTACAATGAGCAGTTCTTC.

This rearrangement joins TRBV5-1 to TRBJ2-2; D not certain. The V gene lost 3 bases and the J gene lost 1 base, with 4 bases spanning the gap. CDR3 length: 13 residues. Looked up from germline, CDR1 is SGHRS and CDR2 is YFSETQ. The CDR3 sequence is CASSSKNTGELFF. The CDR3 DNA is TGCGCCAGCAGCTCAAAGAACACCGGGGAGCTGTTTTTT.

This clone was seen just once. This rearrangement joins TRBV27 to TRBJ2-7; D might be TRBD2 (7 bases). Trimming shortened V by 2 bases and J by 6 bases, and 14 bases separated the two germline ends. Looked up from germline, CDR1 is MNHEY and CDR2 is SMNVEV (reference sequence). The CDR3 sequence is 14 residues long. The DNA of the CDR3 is TGTGCCAGCAGTTTAGGTGGGGGGGCGTCCGAGCAGTACTTC. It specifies CASSLGGGASEQYF.

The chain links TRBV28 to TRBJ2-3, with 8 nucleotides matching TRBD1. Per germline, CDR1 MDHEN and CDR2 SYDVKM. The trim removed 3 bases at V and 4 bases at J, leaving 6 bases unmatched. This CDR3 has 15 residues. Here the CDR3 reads CASSFQRTGSDTQYF. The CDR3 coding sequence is TGTGCCAGCAGTTTCCAGAGGACAGGGTCAGATACGCAGTATTTT. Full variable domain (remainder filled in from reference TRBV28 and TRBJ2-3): DVKVTQSSRYLVKRTGEKVFLECVQDMDHENMFWYRQDPGLGLRLIYFSYDVKMKEKGDIPEGYSVSREKKERFSLILESASTNQTSMYLCASSFQRTGSDTQYFGPGTRLTVL.

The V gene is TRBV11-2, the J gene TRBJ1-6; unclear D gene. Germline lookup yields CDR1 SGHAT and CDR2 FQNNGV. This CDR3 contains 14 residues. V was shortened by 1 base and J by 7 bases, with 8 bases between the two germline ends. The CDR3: CASSLGAVNSPLHF. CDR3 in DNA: TGTGCCAGCAGCTTAGGGGCAGTCAATTCACCCCTCCACTTT.

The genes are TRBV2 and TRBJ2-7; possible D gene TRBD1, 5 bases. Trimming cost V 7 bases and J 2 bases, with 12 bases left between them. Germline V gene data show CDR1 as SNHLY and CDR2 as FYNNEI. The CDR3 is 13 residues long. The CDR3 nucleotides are TGTGCCAGCATCAGCCTAGGGGCCTACGAGCAGTACTTC. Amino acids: CASISLGAYEQYF.

The CDR3 DNA is TGTGCCAGTAGCCGTGTTGGGACAGGGGGGATCCGAGACTATGGCTACACCTTC. Translated, it gives CASSRVGTGGIRDYGYTF. The rearrangement uses TRBV19 and TRBJ1-2; 11 nucleotides match TRBD1. This CDR3 is 18 amino acids long. CDR1 and CDR2 (germline): LNHDA, SQIVND (reference sequence). Losses at the gene ends were 6 bases for V and 3 bases for J; bases not matched to a gene: 15.

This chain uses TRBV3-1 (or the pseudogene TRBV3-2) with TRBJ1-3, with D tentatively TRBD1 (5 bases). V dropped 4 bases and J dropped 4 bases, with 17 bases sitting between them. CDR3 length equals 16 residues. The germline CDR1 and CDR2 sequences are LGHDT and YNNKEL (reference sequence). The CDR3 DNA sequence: TGTGCCAGCAGCCCAAGAACCAGGGTTTTAGGAAACACCATATATTTT. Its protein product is CASSPRTRVLGNTIYF.

CDR3 nucleotides: TGTGCCAGCAGTGAAAGGGGCGCACCCTACGAGCAGTACTTC. Amino acids: CASSERGAPYEQYF. This chain uses TRBV6-1 with TRBJ2-7, with a possible D match to TRBD1 (5 bases). V was pared by 2 bases and J by 2 bases, with 10 bases between. Looked up from germline, CDR1 is MNHNS and CDR2 is SASEGT. The CDR3 runs to 14 residues.

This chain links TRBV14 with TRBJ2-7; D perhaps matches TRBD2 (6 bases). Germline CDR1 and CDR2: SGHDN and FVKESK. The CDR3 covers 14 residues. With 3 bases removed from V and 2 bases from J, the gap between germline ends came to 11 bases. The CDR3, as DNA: TGTGCCAGCAGCCATCCGGGACTGACCTACGAGCAGTACTTC. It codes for CASSHPGLTYEQYF. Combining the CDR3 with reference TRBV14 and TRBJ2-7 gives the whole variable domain EAGVTQFPSHSVIEKGQTVTLRCDPISGHDNLYWYRRVMGKEIKFLLHFVKESKQDESGMPNNRFLAERTGGTYSTLKVQPAELEDSGVYFCASSHPGLTYEQYFGPGTRLTVT.